Presented here are 19 T cell receptor beta chains from one specimen sequenced in a study of cytomegalovirus exposure and HLA in healthy donors. The PCR contained 60 Vbeta and 13 Jbeta primers. Sequencing used immunoSEQ multiplex PCR; TCRdb keeps in-frame clones, though not all of them. Of approximately 190,000 clones listed, 84% are singletons. The sequencing sample was made of PBMCs. These receptors originate from a boy between 10 and 17 years old in good health and CMV-seronegative.

This clone came up once. The gene calls are TRBV25-1 and TRBJ1-1, with D possibly TRBD1 on 5 matching bases. This CDR3 comprises 14 residues. The V gene's germline CDR1 is MGHDK and CDR2 SYGVNS. V lost 4 bases and J 3 bases, leaving 12 bases between the germline ends. The CDR3 reads CASSAGGTYTEAFF. Written as DNA, the CDR3 is TGTGCCAGCAGTGCAGGCGGGACCTACACTGAAGCTTTCTTT.

The gene calls are TRBV29-1 and TRBJ1-2; perhaps TRBD1 as D (6 bases). Germline CDR1 SQVTM, CDR2 ANQGSEA. CDR3 size: 12 residues. V dropped 7 bases and J dropped 7 bases, with 16 bases sitting between them. The CDR3 is CSANRAQGGYTF. The CDR3 DNA is TGCAGCGCCAACAGGGCCCAGGGTGGCTACACCTTC.

The V gene is TRBV6-1, the J gene TRBJ2-4; D perhaps matches TRBD2 (5 bases). V lost 4 bases and J 9 bases, leaving 16 bases between the germline ends. Germline V gives CDR1 MNHNS, CDR2 SASEGT. The CDR3 totals 14 residues. This CDR3 reads CASSALAGLGIQYF. As DNA, the CDR3 is TGTGCCAGCAGTGCTTTGGCGGGTTTGGGCATTCAGTACTTC.

The CDR3 spells CASSGDRFELFF. In DNA form, the CDR3 reads TGCGCCAGCAGCGGGGACAGGTTTGAACTGTTTTTT. The gene calls are TRBV5-1 and TRBJ1-4; 8 nucleotides match TRBD1. The CDR3 is 12 residues long. Germline CDR1 SGHRS, CDR2 YFSETQ. V lost 4 bases to trimming and J lost 12 bases; unmatched junction nucleotides: 5.

V gene TRBV2 combines with J gene TRBJ2-7; D gene ambiguous. CDR3 length equals 13 residues. The V end was cut by 7 bases, the J end by 0 bases, with 10 bases between. CDR1 and CDR2 (germline): SNHLY, FYNNEI. The CDR3 DNA follows: TGTGCCAGCATGGCGGTGACCTCCTACGAGCAGTACTTC. Translating it yields CASMAVTSYEQYF.

This chain uses TRBV5-8 with TRBJ2-7, with D possibly TRBD1 on 5 matching bases. From germline, CDR1 is SGHTS and CDR2 YDEGEE. The CDR3 contains 18 residues. Trimming took off 1 base at V and 6 bases at J, with 26 bases between the two ends. In DNA form, the CDR3 reads TGTGCCAGCAGCTTGTCCCGGAGCCCAGGACACCGGGTTGGCGAGCAGTACTTC. This encodes CASSLSRSPGHRVGEQYF.

This clone was recorded only once. CDR3 protein: CASSISLGQRYEQYF. The CDR3 DNA is TGCGCCAGCAGCATCTCCCTGGGACAGCGATACGAGCAGTACTTC. The chain links TRBV5-1 to TRBJ2-7, with TRBD1 matching 7 bases. The CDR3 consists of 15 residues. The trim removed 4 bases at V and 4 bases at J, leaving 11 bases unmatched. The germline V gene encodes CDR1 SGHRS and CDR2 YFSETQ.

The rearrangement links TRBV7-9 to TRBJ2-1; TRBD2 matches at 7 bases. The CDR3 runs to 15 residues. The V gene end was trimmed by 5 bases and the J gene end by 6 bases; junction bases not matched to a gene: 10. The germline V gene encodes CDR1 SEHNR and CDR2 FQNEAQ (reference sequence). In DNA, the CDR3 is TGTGCCAGCAGCCACCCGGGACTAACTCTCAATGAGCAGTTCTTC. Amino acids: CASSHPGLTLNEQFF.

The chain has TRBV19 and TRBJ2-2; D is possibly TRBD1 (5 bases). The length of the CDR3 is 16 residues. Germline V lookup: CDR1 LNHDA, CDR2 SQIVND (reference sequence). CDR3 nucleotides: TGTGCTACGATGGGGCAGCTTCTTTCGAACACCGGGGAGCTGTTTTTT. Amino acid sequence: CATMGQLLSNTGELFF.

The V gene is TRBV27, the J gene TRBJ2-3, with 8 bases that match TRBD1. Germline V CDR1 and CDR2: MNHEY, SMNVEV (reference sequence). The V gene end was trimmed by 4 bases and the J gene end by 2 bases; junction bases not matched to a gene: 5. There are 15 residues in the CDR3. The chain's CDR3 is CASSYRGLFTDTQYF. The CDR3 DNA is TGTGCCAGCAGTTACAGGGGGTTATTCACAGATACGCAGTATTTT.

This clone has just one count. The chain has TRBV10-3 and TRBJ2-7; D may be TRBD1 (6 bases). The CDR3 runs 12 residues. From germline, CDR1 is ENHRY and CDR2 SYGVKD. V was pared by 8 bases and J by 3 bases, with 11 bases between. The CDR3 is CAIGMTGYEQYF. CDR3 nucleotide sequence: TGTGCCATCGGAATGACAGGCTACGAGCAGTACTTC.

J is TRBJ1-2 and V is TRBV5-1; no reliable D call. Germline V CDR1 and CDR2: SGHRS, YFSETQ. V was shortened by 0 bases and J by 7 bases, with 13 bases between the two germline ends. The CDR3 sequence is 14 residues long. The CDR3 here is CASSLEGWGGGYTF. CDR3 bases: TGCGCCAGCAGCTTGGAGGGTTGGGGAGGTGGCTACACCTTC.

Notes on this clone: The junction departs from the called germline gene at one end, perhaps through a read error. The chain is built from TRBV27 and TRBJ1-6, with 7 bases lining up with TRBD1. The CDR3 contains 17 residues. Germline V gene sequence: CDR1 MNHEY, CDR2 SMNVEV (reference sequence). This chain's CDR3 is CASSFSRGSSYNSPLHF. In nucleotides, the CDR3 is TGTGCCAGCAGTTTTTCCAGGGGGAGCTCCTATAATTCACCCCTCCACTTC.

V and J are TRBV4-1 and TRBJ2-2, with 7 bases lining up with TRBD2. The CDR3 is 18 residues long. The V segment lost 0 bases and the J segment 2 bases; nucleotides outside the gene matches: 9. CDR1 is MGHRA, CDR2 YSYEKL, per germline. The CDR3 bases are TGCGCCAGCAGCCAAGATGAGAGGCGGGGGACCAACACCGGGGAGCTGTTTTTT. It yields the protein CASSQDERRGTNTGELFF.

About this clone: An end of the junction does not agree with germline; a read error may underlie this. The chain combines TRBV2 with TRBJ1-5; 11 positions agree with TRBD1. The length of the CDR3 is 15 residues. Germline assignment: CDR1 SNHLY and CDR2 FYNNEI. This CDR3 reads CASSGGQGGNRPQHF. The CDR3 DNA is TGTGCCAGCAGTGGGGGACAGGGGGGCAATCGGCCCCAGCATTTT.

The chain combines TRBV5-4 with TRBJ2-5; 8 bases agree with TRBD1. The trim removed 3 bases at V and 2 bases at J, leaving 6 bases unmatched. Germline V gene data show CDR1 as SGHNT and CDR2 as YYREEE (reference sequence). The CDR3 length is 15 residues. CDR3 sequence: CASSSSTGEQETQYF. The CDR3 DNA reads as TGTGCCAGCAGCTCCTCGACAGGGGAACAAGAGACCCAGTACTTC.

J is TRBJ2-2 and V is TRBV6-1, with D perhaps matching TRBD1 (6 bases). V was trimmed by 0 bases and J by 5 bases, leaving 10 bases between them. Germline-derived CDR1 and CDR2 are MNHNS and SASEGT. The CDR3 is 15 amino acids. This CDR3 is CASSEALGGTGELFF. In nucleotides, the CDR3 is TGTGCCAGCAGTGAAGCGCTAGGGGGAACCGGGGAGCTGTTTTTT.

The V call is TRBV28, the J call TRBJ2-1, with 10 bases matching TRBD2. After removal of 3 bases from V and 7 bases from J, the junction contained 12 bases not matched to a gene. The CDR3 contains 17 residues. Germline V lookup: CDR1 MDHEN, CDR2 SYDVKM. The CDR3 is CASSLVLAGAGMNEQFF. CDR3 DNA: TGTGCCAGCAGTTTGGTTCTAGCGGGAGCGGGGATGAATGAGCAGTTCTTC.

The chain employs TRBV28 and TRBJ2-7, with 7 bases lining up with TRBD2. Unmatched junction bases numbered 7, after V lost 7 bases and J lost 10 bases. The CDR3 has 11 residues. CDR1 and CDR2 from the germline V gene are MDHEN and SYDVKM. CDR3 sequence (DNA): TGTGCCAGCACCTCAACTAGCGTTCAGTACTTC. Amino acid sequence: CASTSTSVQYF.